These T cell receptor beta chains were read from a single sample in a study of CD8 T cells in ankylosing spondylitis. MiXCR was run by TCRdb on the 5' RACE reads, yielding one entry per CDR3 protein. The table has just over 350,000 distinct CDR3 sequences, 20% to 25% seen once. The specimen sequenced was blood, either unsorted or a sorted T cell fraction (not recorded which). The receptor set was obtained from a male donor with ankylosing spondylitis or in good health (not recorded which). Both conserved end residues are trimmed from each CDR3. A D gene is named only where the DNA matches it firmly.

TRBV2,.,TRBJ2-5,ASRPGHQREETQY
TRBV6-1,TRBD1,TRBJ2-1,ASNTDRDYYNEQF
TRBV7-9,.,TRBJ2-7,ASSLAPEMITYEQY
TRBV27,.,TRBJ1-2,ASLTPGLGYT
TRBV7-9,TRBD2,TRBJ2-3,ASSLVLRGADTQY
TRBV12-3/TRBV12-4,TRBD1,TRBJ2-7,ATGTGALYEQY
TRBV4-1,TRBD2,TRBJ2-1,ASSQDPASGGGNEQF
TRBV5-6,.,TRBJ2-7,ASSWAGSYEQY
TRBV5-1,.,TRBJ1-1,ASSPPSGNTEAF
TRBV21-1,.,TRBJ2-7,ASSARLADPYEQY
TRBV4-2,.,TRBJ2-1,ASSQDEGPSYNEQF
TRBV30,TRBD2,TRBJ2-3,AWRSGGTDTQY
TRBV9,TRBD1,TRBJ2-7,ASSPYLGGQGDEQY
TRBV7-2,TRBD2,TRBJ2-1,ASSLLAELYNEQF
TRBV29-1,.,TRBJ2-1,SAPRGSTYNEQF
TRBV27,.,TRBJ1-6,ASSFGTRDSPLH
TRBV6-1,.,TRBJ2-5,ASSEVAAEGTQY
TRBV12-3/TRBV12-4,TRBD2,TRBJ2-7,ASSFWGGSSYEQY
TRBV15,.,TRBJ2-2,ATSSPGLGELF
TRBV12-3/TRBV12-4,TRBD2,TRBJ2-1,ASGLAGDNEQF
TRBV12-3/TRBV12-4,.,TRBJ2-7,ASSFRAGYEQY
TRBV29-1,.,TRBJ2-7,SGTGEDYEQY
TRBV10-3,TRBD1,TRBJ2-2,AISDRTGTTTIGELF
TRBV7-9,.,TRBJ2-1,ASSFPTSGPDNEQF
TRBV15,.,TRBJ2-7,ATSRHLQRGTYEQY
TRBV2,.,TRBJ2-7,ASSIPRARDYEQY
TRBV12-3/TRBV12-4,.,TRBJ2-4,ASSKGPYDIQY
TRBV7-9,TRBD1,TRBJ2-1,ASSSTGGEVRNEQF
TRBV5-1,.,TRBJ1-1,ASSFGPSGTEAF
TRBV7-9,TRBD2,TRBJ2-7,ASSLGTSGADEQY
TRBV3-1,TRBD1,TRBJ2-7,ASSNDREGYEQY
TRBV20-1,TRBD2,TRBJ2-7,SARAVVNGTSVNEQY
TRBV12-3/TRBV12-4,.,TRBJ2-2,ATSRGTGELF
TRBV29-1,TRBD2,TRBJ2-1,SDRGGDEQF
TRBV10-3,.,TRBJ2-7,AISREAAMTYEQY
TRBV20-1,.,TRBJ2-3,SARSLTTDTQY
TRBV27,.,TRBJ2-7,ASSLSPDRLDEQY
TRBV9,.,TRBJ2-2,ASSLGGVVTGELF
TRBV5-8,.,TRBJ2-5,ALRSQY
TRBV12-3/TRBV12-4,.,TRBJ1-5,ASSFTGSNQPQH
TRBV20-1,.,TRBJ1-5,SARGRGGNQPQH
TRBV10-3,TRBD2,TRBJ2-7,AISEGSGGPDGEQY